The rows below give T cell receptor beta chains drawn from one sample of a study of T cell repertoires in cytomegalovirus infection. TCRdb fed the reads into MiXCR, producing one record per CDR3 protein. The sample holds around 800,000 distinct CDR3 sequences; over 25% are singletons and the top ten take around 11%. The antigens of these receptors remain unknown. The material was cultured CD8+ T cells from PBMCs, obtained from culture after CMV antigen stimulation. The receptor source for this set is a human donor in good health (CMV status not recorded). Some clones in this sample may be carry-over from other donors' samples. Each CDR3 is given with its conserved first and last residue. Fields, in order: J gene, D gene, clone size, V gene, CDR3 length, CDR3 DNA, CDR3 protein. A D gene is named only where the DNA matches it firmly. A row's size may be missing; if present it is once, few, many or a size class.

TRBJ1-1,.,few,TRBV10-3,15,TGTGCCATCAGTGAGTCGAGGGGAGGCGGCACTGAAGCTTTCTTT,CAISESRGGGTEAFF
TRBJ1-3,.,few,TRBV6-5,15,TGTGCCAGCAGTTACTCGGGGGACGACGGAAACACCATATATTTT,CASSYSGDDGNTIYF
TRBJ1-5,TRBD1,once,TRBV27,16,TGTGCCAGCAGTTTTATCGGACAGGGACGCAATCAGCCCCAGCATTTT,CASSFIGQGRNQPQHF
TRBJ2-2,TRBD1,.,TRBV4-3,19,TGCGCCAGCAGCAACGTCCTAGGGGGACAGGGGGAGAAGACCGGGGAGCTGTTTTTT,CASSNVLGGQGEKTGELFF
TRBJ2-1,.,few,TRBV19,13,TGTGCCAGTAGTGCTTTAGGTTACAATGAGCAGTTCTTC,CASSALGYNEQFF
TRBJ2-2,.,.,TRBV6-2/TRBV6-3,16,TGTGCCAGCAGTTACCCCCTAGCTTCGGGCACCGGGGAGCTGTTTTTT,CASSYPLASGTGELFF
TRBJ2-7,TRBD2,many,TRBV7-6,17,TGTGCCAGCAGCTTAGCGCCTGCTAGCGGGGGGGCCGGGGAGCAGTACTTC,CASSLAPASGGAGEQYF
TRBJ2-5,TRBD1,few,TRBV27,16,TGTGCCAGCAGTTTATACTACGACAGGGTCCAAGAGACCCAGTACTTC,CASSLYYDRVQETQYF
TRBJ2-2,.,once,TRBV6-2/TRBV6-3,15,TGTGCCAGCAGTATAAACCACAGGGACACCGGGGAGCTGTTTTTT,CASSINHRDTGELFF
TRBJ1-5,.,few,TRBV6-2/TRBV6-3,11,TGTGCCAGCAGTTACCCGGGGGCAAAGCATTTT,CASSYPGAKHF
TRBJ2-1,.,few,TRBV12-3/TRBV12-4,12,TGTGCCAGCAGGGAGGGGCGGAATGAGCAGTTCTTC,CASREGRNEQFF
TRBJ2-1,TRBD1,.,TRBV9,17,TGTGCCAGCAGCGGACATGACCGGGACAGGGGGCACAATGAGCAGTTCTTC,CASSGHDRDRGHNEQFF
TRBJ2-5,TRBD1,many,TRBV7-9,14,TGTGCCAGCAGCCCAGGACAGGGGGCAGAGACCCAGTACTTC,CASSPGQGAETQYF
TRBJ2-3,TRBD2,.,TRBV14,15,TGTGCCAGCAGCCAACTAGCGGGAATCACAGATACGCAGTATTTT,CASSQLAGITDTQYF
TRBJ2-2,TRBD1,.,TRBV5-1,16,TGCGCCAGCAGCACTGACAGGGGCGGTTTCACCGGGGAGCTGTTTTTT,CASSTDRGGFTGELFF
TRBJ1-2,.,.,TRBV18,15,TGTGCCAGCTCACCGGAGGCTTTTGGCAACTATGGCTACACCTTC,CASSPEAFGNYGYTF
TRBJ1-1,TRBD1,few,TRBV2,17,TGTGCCAGCCCGACCGGACAGGGGGCACCCAGTTCCACTGAAGCTTTCTTT,CASPTGQGAPSSTEAFF
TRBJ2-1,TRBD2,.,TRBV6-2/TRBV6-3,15,TGTGCCAGCAGTTACAGGGAGGGCGCCTACAATGAGCAGTTCTTC,CASSYREGAYNEQFF
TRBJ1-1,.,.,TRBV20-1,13,TGCAGTGCTAGGGCCCCCAATATCCCTGAAGCTTTCTTT,CSARAPNIPEAFF
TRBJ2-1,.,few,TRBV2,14,TGTGCCAGCAGTGTACTAGAGGTCCACAATGAGCAGTTCTTC,CASSVLEVHNEQFF
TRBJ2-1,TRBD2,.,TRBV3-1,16,TGTGCCAGCAGCCGTCGCTTAGCGGGGGTAGACAATGAGCAGTTCTTC,CASSRRLAGVDNEQFF
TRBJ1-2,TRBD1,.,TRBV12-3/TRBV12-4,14,TGTGCCAGCAGTTTGGCACAGGGGGACTATGGCTACACCTTC,CASSLAQGDYGYTF
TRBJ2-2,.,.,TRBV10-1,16,TGCGCCAGCAGTGACCCCCGGTATTCGAACACCGGGGAGCTGTTTTTT,CASSDPRYSNTGELFF
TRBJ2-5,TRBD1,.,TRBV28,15,TGTGCCAGCAGCCAGGACAGGGGCGACCAAGAGACCCAGTACTTC,CASSQDRGDQETQYF
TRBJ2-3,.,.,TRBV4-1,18,TGCGCCAGCAGCCAAGATTTAGTCCCCGGGGGTGCCACAGATACGCAGTATTTT,CASSQDLVPGGATDTQYF
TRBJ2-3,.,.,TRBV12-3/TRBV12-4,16,TGTGCCAGCAGTCCAAGGGCTGGGGGCGGCACAGATACGCAGTATTTT,CASSPRAGGGTDTQYF